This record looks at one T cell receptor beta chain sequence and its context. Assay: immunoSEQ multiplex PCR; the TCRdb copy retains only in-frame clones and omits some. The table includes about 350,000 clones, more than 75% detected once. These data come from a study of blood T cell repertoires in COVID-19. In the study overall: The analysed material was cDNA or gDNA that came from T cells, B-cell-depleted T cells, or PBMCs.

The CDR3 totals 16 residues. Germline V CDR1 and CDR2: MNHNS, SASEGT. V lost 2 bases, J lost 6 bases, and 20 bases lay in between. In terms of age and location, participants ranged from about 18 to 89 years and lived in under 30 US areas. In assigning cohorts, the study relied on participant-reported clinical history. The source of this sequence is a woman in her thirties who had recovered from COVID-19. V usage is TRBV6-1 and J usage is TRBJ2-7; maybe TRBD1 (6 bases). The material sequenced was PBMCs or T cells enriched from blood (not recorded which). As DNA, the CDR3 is TGTGCCAGCAGTGAAACCCGCAGGGGAATTCGTGGCGAGCAGTACTTC. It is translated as CASSETRRGIRGEQYF.